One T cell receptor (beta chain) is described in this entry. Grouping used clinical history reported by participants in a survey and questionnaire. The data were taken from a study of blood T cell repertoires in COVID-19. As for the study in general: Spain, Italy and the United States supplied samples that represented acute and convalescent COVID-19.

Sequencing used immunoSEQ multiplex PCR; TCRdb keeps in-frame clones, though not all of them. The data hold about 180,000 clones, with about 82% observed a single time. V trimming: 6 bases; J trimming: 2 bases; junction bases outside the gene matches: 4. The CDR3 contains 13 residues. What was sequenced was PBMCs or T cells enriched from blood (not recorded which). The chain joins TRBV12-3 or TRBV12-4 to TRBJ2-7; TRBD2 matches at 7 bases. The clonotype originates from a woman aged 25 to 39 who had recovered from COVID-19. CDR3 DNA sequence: TGTGCCAGCAGCATTGGGGGGGCCTACGAGCAGTACTTC. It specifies CASSIGGAYEQYF.